A selection of T cell receptor beta chains follows, all from one sample in a study of T cell repertoires in cytomegalovirus infection. In TCRdb, the reads were re-called with MiXCR into one record per CDR3 protein. The sample carries about 890,000 distinct CDR3 sequences, 30% to 40% recorded once. Antigens for these TCRs are unknown. The sample here was cultured CD8+ T cells from PBMCs, taken from culture after CMV antigen stimulation. These receptors all stem from a human donor in good health (CMV status not recorded). Some clones in this sample may be carry-over from other donors' samples. The CDR3 runs from the conserved cysteine through the conserved F or W. The D gene is left open where the match is weak. Clone size, where shown, is once, few, many, or a class for clones that have expanded.

j_gene: TRBJ1-2
d_gene: .
abundance: few
v_gene: TRBV7-9
CDR3aa: CASSSASVWGYTF
CDR3nt: TGTGCCAGCAGCTCTGCGTCGGTTTGGGGCTACACCTTC

j_gene: TRBJ2-1
d_gene: TRBD2
abundance: few
v_gene: TRBV12-3/TRBV12-4
CDR3aa: CASSLGREGEQFF
CDR3nt: TGTGCCAGCAGTTTGGGTAGGGAGGGAGAGCAGTTCTTC

j_gene: TRBJ2-1
d_gene: .
abundance: few
v_gene: TRBV19
CDR3aa: CASTTARGPYNEQFF
CDR3nt: TGTGCCAGTACCACGGCCCGGGGGCCCTACAATGAGCAGTTCTTC

j_gene: TRBJ2-5
d_gene: .
abundance: .
v_gene: TRBV6-5
CDR3aa: CASRTGYQETQYF
CDR3nt: TGTGCCAGCAGGACGGGGTACCAAGAGACCCAGTACTTC

j_gene: TRBJ1-2
d_gene: .
abundance: few
v_gene: TRBV29-1
CDR3aa: CSVDSGGSFYGYTF
CDR3nt: TGCAGCGTTGACTCCGGGGGCTCTTTCTATGGCTACACCTTC

j_gene: TRBJ2-3
d_gene: TRBD1
abundance: once
v_gene: TRBV5-5
CDR3aa: CASSFGTVSTDTQYF
CDR3nt: TGTGCCAGCAGCTTCGGGACAGTGAGCACAGATACGCAGTATTTT

j_gene: TRBJ1-2
d_gene: .
abundance: few
v_gene: TRBV6-2/TRBV6-3
CDR3aa: CASRPDSLTSGYTF
CDR3nt: TGTGCCAGCAGACCTGACAGTTTAACAAGCGGCTACACCTTC

j_gene: TRBJ2-2
d_gene: .
abundance: .
v_gene: TRBV25-1
CDR3aa: CASTSLPNTGELFF
CDR3nt: TGTGCCAGCACCTCCCTCCCGAACACCGGGGAGCTGTTTTTT

j_gene: TRBJ2-7
d_gene: TRBD1
abundance: .
v_gene: TRBV20-1
CDR3aa: CSASPGTGDYEQYF
CDR3nt: TGCAGTGCTAGCCCCGGGACAGGGGACTACGAGCAGTACTTC

j_gene: TRBJ2-1
d_gene: TRBD2
abundance: .
v_gene: TRBV5-8
CDR3aa: CAIGPGLLSYNEQFF
CDR3nt: TGTGCCATCGGACCGGGACTACTCTCCTACAATGAGCAGTTCTTC

j_gene: TRBJ2-7
d_gene: .
abundance: many
v_gene: TRBV7-2
CDR3aa: CASSLTPPGPLHEQYF
CDR3nt: TGTGCCAGCAGCTTAACCCCGCCAGGCCCTCTCCACGAGCAGTACTTC

j_gene: TRBJ1-2
d_gene: .
abundance: .
v_gene: TRBV7-9
CDR3aa: CASSPIGWLPGRGGYTF
CDR3nt: TGTGCCAGCAGCCCGATCGGGTGGCTCCCCGGTCGGGGTGGCTACACCTTC

j_gene: TRBJ2-7
d_gene: .
abundance: .
v_gene: TRBV5-4
CDR3aa: CASSLEDASYEQYF
CDR3nt: TGTGCCAGCAGCTTGGAGGACGCATCCTACGAGCAGTACTTC

j_gene: TRBJ1-6
d_gene: .
abundance: many
v_gene: TRBV7-2
CDR3aa: CASSLLQGPNSPLHF
CDR3nt: TGTGCCAGCAGCTTATTACAGGGACCCAATTCACCCCTCCACTTT

j_gene: TRBJ2-3
d_gene: .
abundance: .
v_gene: TRBV9
CDR3aa: CASSVGDSRLDTQYF
CDR3nt: TGTGCCAGCAGCGTAGGCGACTCCCGCTTAGATACGCAGTATTTT

j_gene: TRBJ2-2
d_gene: .
abundance: .
v_gene: TRBV6-8
CDR3aa: CASLLTNTGELFF
CDR3nt: TGTGCCAGCTTACTGACGAACACCGGGGAGCTGTTTTTT

j_gene: TRBJ2-3
d_gene: TRBD2
abundance: .
v_gene: TRBV15
CDR3aa: CATSSGLAANTDTQYF
CDR3nt: TGTGCCACCAGCAGCGGACTAGCGGCGAACACAGATACGCAGTATTTT

j_gene: TRBJ2-2
d_gene: .
abundance: .
v_gene: TRBV10-3
CDR3aa: CAILTVREQAPSGELFF
CDR3nt: TGTGCCATTCTTACTGTCCGGGAGCAGGCGCCGTCCGGGGAGCTGTTTTTT

j_gene: TRBJ2-3
d_gene: .
abundance: .
v_gene: TRBV4-3
CDR3aa: CASSPSADGPPDTQYF
CDR3nt: TGCGCCAGCAGCCCTTCCGCCGATGGACCACCAGATACGCAGTATTTT

j_gene: TRBJ1-2
d_gene: .
abundance: .
v_gene: TRBV19
CDR3aa: CASSEGLGYYGYTF
CDR3nt: TGTGCCAGTAGTGAAGGGTTGGGATACTATGGCTACACCTTC

j_gene: TRBJ2-3
d_gene: TRBD2
abundance: .
v_gene: TRBV7-8
CDR3aa: CASRKIREGRFTDTQYF
CDR3nt: TGTGCCAGCAGGAAAATTCGGGAGGGCCGTTTCACAGATACGCAGTATTTT

j_gene: TRBJ2-3
d_gene: TRBD2
abundance: few
v_gene: TRBV4-1
CDR3aa: CASSHQPSGVTDTQYF
CDR3nt: TGCGCCAGCAGCCATCAGCCTAGCGGAGTCACAGATACGCAGTATTTT

j_gene: TRBJ2-1
d_gene: TRBD1
abundance: few
v_gene: TRBV7-3
CDR3aa: CASSLTDVWTGVGNEQFF
CDR3nt: TGTGCCAGCAGCTTAACGGATGTTTGGACAGGGGTGGGGAATGAGCAGTTCTTC

j_gene: TRBJ1-1
d_gene: .
abundance: .
v_gene: TRBV4-3
CDR3aa: CASSQGGTTKRNTEAFF
CDR3nt: TGCGCCAGCAGCCAAGGAGGGACAACCAAAAGGAACACTGAAGCTTTCTTT

j_gene: TRBJ2-2
d_gene: TRBD1
abundance: .
v_gene: TRBV5-5
CDR3aa: CASSLVGASGGYPGELFF
CDR3nt: TGTGCCAGCAGCTTGGTTGGGGCGTCAGGGGGTTACCCCGGGGAGCTGTTTTTT

j_gene: TRBJ2-5
d_gene: TRBD2
abundance: once
v_gene: TRBV19
CDR3aa: CVTRASGQETQYF
CDR3nt: TGTGTCACTAGGGCTAGCGGCCAAGAGACCCAGTACTTC

j_gene: TRBJ1-6
d_gene: .
abundance: .
v_gene: TRBV12-3/TRBV12-4
CDR3aa: CASSARSSYNSPLHF
CDR3nt: TGTGCCAGCAGCGCAAGGAGCTCCTATAATTCACCCCTCCACTTT

j_gene: TRBJ2-3
d_gene: TRBD2
abundance: .
v_gene: TRBV28
CDR3aa: CASSFPGLAGNTDTQYF
CDR3nt: TGTGCCAGCAGTTTTCCCGGACTAGCGGGGAACACAGATACGCAGTATTTT

j_gene: TRBJ1-1
d_gene: .
abundance: .
v_gene: TRBV10-1
CDR3aa: CASSAGISTEAFF
CDR3nt: TGCGCCAGCAGTGCAGGGATTAGCACTGAAGCTTTCTTT

j_gene: TRBJ2-5
d_gene: TRBD2
abundance: .
v_gene: TRBV4-3
CDR3aa: CAGLGRGQETQYF
CDR3nt: TGCGCCGGCTTGGGGAGGGGACAAGAGACCCAGTACTTC

j_gene: TRBJ2-1
d_gene: .
abundance: .
v_gene: TRBV9
CDR3aa: CASSAGGANYNEQFF
CDR3nt: TGTGCCAGCAGCGCCGGCGGGGCAAACTACAATGAGCAGTTCTTC

j_gene: TRBJ1-2
d_gene: TRBD1
abundance: .
v_gene: TRBV7-4
CDR3aa: CASSQGARGYTF
CDR3nt: TGTGCCAGCTCCCAGGGGGCGAGAGGCTACACCTTC

j_gene: TRBJ2-1
d_gene: .
abundance: .
v_gene: TRBV27
CDR3aa: CASSFGRVTYNEQFF
CDR3nt: TGTGCCAGCAGTTTCGGAAGGGTTACCTACAATGAGCAGTTCTTC

j_gene: TRBJ2-3
d_gene: TRBD2
abundance: .
v_gene: TRBV9
CDR3aa: CASSVFGGSHTDTQYF
CDR3nt: TGTGCCAGCAGCGTCTTCGGGGGGTCTCACACAGATACGCAGTATTTT

j_gene: TRBJ1-2
d_gene: .
abundance: few
v_gene: TRBV7-9
CDR3aa: CASSLSQRYGYTF
CDR3nt: TGTGCCAGCAGCTTATCCCAGAGATATGGCTACACCTTC

j_gene: TRBJ1-1
d_gene: .
abundance: many
v_gene: TRBV7-6
CDR3aa: CASSFQIENTEAFF
CDR3nt: TGTGCCAGCAGCTTTCAGATAGAGAACACTGAAGCTTTCTTT

j_gene: TRBJ1-5
d_gene: .
abundance: .
v_gene: TRBV7-9
CDR3aa: CASSLHGPNNQPQHF
CDR3nt: TGTGCCAGCAGCTTACATGGTCCAAACAATCAGCCCCAGCATTTT

j_gene: TRBJ2-1
d_gene: TRBD2
abundance: many
v_gene: TRBV7-8
CDR3aa: CASSLSTGTSYEQFF
CDR3nt: TGTGCCAGCAGTCTTTCTACCGGGACTAGTTATGAGCAGTTCTTC

j_gene: TRBJ2-7
d_gene: TRBD2
abundance: once
v_gene: TRBV5-1
CDR3aa: CASSFGSGGRSYEQYF
CDR3nt: TGCGCCAGCAGCTTTGGCAGCGGGGGGCGCTCCTACGAGCAGTACTTC